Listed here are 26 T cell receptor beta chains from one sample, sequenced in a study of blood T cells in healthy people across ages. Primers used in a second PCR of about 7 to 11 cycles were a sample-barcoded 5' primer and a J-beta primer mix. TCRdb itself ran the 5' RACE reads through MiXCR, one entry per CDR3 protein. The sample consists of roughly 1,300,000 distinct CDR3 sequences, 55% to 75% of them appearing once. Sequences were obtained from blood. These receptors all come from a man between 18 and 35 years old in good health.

CDR3 loop: CASKLQGSETQYF. For the CDR3, the DNA is TGTGCCAGCAAGTTACAGGGGTCTGAGACCCAGTACTTC. The V gene is TRBV12-3 or TRBV12-4, the J gene TRBJ2-5; 7 bases are shared with TRBD1. The CDR3 is 13 amino acids. J was trimmed by 5 bases and V by 7 bases; bases with no gene match: 7.

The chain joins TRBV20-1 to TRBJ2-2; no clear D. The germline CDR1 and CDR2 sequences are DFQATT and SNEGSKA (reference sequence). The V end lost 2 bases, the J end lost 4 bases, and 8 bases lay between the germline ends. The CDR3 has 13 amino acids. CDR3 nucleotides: TGCAGTGCTAGACCTAAACGCACCGGGGAGCTGTTTTTT. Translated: CSARPKRTGELFF.

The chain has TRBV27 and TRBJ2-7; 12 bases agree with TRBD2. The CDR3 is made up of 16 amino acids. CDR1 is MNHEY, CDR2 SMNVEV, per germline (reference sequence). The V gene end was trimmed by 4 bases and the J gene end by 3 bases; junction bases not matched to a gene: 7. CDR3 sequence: CASSSGSGLAGYEQYF. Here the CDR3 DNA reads TGTGCCAGCAGTTCCGGCTCGGGACTAGCGGGCTACGAGCAGTACTTC.

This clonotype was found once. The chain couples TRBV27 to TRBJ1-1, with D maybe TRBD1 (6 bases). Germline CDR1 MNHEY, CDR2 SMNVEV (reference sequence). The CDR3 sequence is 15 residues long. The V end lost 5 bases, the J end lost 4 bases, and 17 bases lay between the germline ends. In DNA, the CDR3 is TGTGCCAGCAGTAGAACGCAGGGGTTGGGCACTGAAGCTTTCTTT. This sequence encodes CASSRTQGLGTEAFF.

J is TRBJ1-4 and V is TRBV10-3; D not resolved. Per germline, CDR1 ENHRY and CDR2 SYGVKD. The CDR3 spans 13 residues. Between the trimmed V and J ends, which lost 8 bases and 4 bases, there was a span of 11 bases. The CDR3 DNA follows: TGTGCCATCCGAACAGCCGTTAATGAAAAACTGTTTTTT. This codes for CAIRTAVNEKLFF.

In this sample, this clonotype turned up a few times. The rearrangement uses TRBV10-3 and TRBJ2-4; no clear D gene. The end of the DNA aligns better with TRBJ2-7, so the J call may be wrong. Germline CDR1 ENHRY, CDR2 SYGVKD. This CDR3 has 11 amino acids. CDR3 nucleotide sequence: TGTGCCATCAGCAACACTCGCGAGCAGTACTTC. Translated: CAISNTREQYF.

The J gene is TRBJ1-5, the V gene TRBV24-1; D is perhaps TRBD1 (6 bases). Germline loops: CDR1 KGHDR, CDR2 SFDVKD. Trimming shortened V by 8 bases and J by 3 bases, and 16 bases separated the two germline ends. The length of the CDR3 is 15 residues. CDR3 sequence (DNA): TGTGCCACCATCGATGGCGGGACATCCAATCAGCCCCAGCATTTT. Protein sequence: CATIDGGTSNQPQHF.

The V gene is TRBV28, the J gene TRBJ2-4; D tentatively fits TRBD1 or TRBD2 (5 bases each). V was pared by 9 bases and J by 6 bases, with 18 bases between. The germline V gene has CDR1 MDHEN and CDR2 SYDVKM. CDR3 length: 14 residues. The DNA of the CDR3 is TGTGCCAGTCAATTCGGTTCGAGGGGAAACATTCAGTACTTC. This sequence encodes CASQFGSRGNIQYF.

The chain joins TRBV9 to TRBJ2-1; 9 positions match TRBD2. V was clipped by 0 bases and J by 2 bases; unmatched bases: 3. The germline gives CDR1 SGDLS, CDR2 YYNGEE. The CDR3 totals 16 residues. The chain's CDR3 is CASSVEAGGTYNEQFF. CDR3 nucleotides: TGTGCCAGCAGCGTAGAAGCGGGAGGCACCTACAATGAGCAGTTCTTC.

The CDR3 region has the DNA TGCAGCGTGATGGGACAGGCCAAGCAAAACTATGGCTACACCTTC. Translated, it gives CSVMGQAKQNYGYTF. This chain uses TRBV29-1 with TRBJ1-2, with 8 bases identical to TRBD1. CDR1 and CDR2 (germline): SQVTM, ANQGSEA. V lost 6 bases to trimming and J lost 2 bases; unmatched junction nucleotides: 11. The CDR3 contains 15 residues.

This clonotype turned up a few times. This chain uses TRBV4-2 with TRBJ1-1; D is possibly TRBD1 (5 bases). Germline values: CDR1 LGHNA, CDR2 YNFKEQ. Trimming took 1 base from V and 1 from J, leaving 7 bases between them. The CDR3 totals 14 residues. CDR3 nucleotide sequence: TGTGCCAGCAGCCAAGTAGGGGAGAACACTGAAGCTTTCTTT. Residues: CASSQVGENTEAFF.

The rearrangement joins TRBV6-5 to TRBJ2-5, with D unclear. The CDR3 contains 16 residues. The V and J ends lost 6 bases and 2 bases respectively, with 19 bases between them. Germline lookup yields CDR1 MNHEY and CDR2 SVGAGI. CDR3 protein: CASRTRTGVRQETQYF. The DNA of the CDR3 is TGTGCCAGCAGGACCCGAACTGGGGTTCGGCAAGAGACCCAGTACTTC.

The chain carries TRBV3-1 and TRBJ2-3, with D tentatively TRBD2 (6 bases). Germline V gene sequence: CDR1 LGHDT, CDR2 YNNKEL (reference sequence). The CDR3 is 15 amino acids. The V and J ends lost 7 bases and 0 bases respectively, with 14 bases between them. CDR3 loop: CASTWGVTSTDTQYF. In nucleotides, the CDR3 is TGTGCCAGCACCTGGGGGGTTACTAGCACAGATACGCAGTATTTT.

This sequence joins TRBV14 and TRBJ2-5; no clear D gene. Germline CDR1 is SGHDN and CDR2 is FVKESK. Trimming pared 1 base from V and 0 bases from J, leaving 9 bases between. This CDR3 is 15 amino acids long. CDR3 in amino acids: CASSQGRQNQETQYF. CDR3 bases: TGTGCCAGCAGCCAAGGACGGCAAAACCAAGAGACCCAGTACTTC.

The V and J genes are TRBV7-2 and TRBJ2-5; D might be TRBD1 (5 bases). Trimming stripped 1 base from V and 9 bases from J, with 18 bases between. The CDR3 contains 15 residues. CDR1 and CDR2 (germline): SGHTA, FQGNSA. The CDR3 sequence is CASSLVTTSPRAQYF. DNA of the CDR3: TGTGCCAGCAGCTTAGTGACGACTTCCCCCAGGGCCCAGTACTTC.

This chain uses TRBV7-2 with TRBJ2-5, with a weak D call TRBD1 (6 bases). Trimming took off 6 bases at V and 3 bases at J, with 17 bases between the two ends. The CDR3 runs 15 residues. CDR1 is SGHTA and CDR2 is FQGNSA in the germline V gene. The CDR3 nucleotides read TGTGCCAGCAGTTCCCAAACAGGGACCAAAGAGACCCAGTACTTC. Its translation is CASSSQTGTKETQYF.

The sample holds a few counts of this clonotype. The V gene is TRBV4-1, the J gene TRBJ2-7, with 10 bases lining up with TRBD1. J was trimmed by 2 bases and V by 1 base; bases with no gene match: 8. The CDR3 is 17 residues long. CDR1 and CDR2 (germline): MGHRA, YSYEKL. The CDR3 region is CASSQGSGQGSTYEQYF. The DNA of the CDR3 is TGCGCCAGCAGCCAAGGCTCGGGACAGGGGTCCACCTACGAGCAGTACTTC.

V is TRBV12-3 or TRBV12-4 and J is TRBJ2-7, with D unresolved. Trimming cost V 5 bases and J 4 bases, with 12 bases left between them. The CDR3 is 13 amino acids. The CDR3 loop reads CASSPADGYEQYF. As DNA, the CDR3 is TGTGCCAGCAGTCCCGCCGACGGGTACGAGCAGTACTTC.

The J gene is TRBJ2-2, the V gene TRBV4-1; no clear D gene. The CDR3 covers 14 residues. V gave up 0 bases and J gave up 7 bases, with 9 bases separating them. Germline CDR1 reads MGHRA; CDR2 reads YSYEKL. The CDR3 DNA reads TGCGCCAGCAGCCAAGATCTAGGTTTCGGGGAGCTGTTTTTT. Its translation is CASSQDLGFGELFF.

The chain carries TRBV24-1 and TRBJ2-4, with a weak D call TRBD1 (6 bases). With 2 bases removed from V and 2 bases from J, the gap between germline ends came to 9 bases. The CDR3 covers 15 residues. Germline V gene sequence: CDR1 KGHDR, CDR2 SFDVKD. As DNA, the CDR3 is TGTGCCACCAGTGATTCGGACAGCCCCAAAAACATTCAGTACTTC. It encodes CATSDSDSPKNIQYF.

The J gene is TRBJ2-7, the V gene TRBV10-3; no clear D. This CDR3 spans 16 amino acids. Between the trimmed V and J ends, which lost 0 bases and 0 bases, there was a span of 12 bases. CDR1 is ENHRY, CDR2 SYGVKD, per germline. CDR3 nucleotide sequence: TGTGCCATCAGTGAGTCGAGTGTGACAAACTCCTACGAGCAGTACTTC. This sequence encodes CAISESSVTNSYEQYF.

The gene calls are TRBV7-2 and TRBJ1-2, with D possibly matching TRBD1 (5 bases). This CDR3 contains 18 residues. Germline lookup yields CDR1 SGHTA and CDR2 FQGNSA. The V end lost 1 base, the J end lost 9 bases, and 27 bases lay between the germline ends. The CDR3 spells CASSLGTSVAGLGRRYTF. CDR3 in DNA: TGTGCCAGCAGCTTAGGAACTAGTGTTGCAGGGCTAGGCAGGCGCTACACCTTC. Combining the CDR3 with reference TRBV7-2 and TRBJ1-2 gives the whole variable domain GAGVSQSPSNKVTEKGKDVELRCDPISGHTALYWYRQSLGQGLEFLIYFQGNSAPDKSGLPSDRFSAERTGGSVSTLTIQRTQQEDSAVYLCASSLGTSVAGLGRRYTFGSGTRLTVV.

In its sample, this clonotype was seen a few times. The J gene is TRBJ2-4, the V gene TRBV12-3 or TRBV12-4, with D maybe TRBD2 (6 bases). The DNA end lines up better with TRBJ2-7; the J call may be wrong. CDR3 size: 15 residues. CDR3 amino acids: CASSRPRGITYEQYF. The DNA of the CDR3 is TGTGCCAGCAGCCGACCGCGCGGGATAACCTACGAGCAGTACTTC.

Here the CDR3 reads CAIGNRGQGDTQYF. The CDR3 DNA is TGTGCCATCGGGAACAGGGGGCAAGGAGATACGCAGTATTTT. The rearrangement uses TRBV10-3 and TRBJ2-3, with TRBD1 matching 9 bases. Germline lookup yields CDR1 ENHRY and CDR2 SYGVKD. CDR3 length: 14 amino acids. With 8 bases clipped from V and 5 bases from J, the junction kept 8 bases outside the gene matches.

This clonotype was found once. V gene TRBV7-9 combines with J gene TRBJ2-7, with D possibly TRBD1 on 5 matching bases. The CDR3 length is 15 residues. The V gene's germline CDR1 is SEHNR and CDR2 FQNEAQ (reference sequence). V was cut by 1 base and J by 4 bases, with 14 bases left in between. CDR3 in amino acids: CASSLDSRASYEQYF. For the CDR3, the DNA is TGTGCCAGCAGCTTAGATTCCAGGGCGTCGTACGAGCAGTACTTC.

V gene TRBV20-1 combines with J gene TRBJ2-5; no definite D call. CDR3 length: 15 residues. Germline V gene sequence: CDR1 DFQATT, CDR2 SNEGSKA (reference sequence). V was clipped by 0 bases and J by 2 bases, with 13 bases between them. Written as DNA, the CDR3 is TGCAGTGCTAGAGACTCCCAGACCCCACAAGAGACCCAGTACTTC. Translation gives CSARDSQTPQETQYF.